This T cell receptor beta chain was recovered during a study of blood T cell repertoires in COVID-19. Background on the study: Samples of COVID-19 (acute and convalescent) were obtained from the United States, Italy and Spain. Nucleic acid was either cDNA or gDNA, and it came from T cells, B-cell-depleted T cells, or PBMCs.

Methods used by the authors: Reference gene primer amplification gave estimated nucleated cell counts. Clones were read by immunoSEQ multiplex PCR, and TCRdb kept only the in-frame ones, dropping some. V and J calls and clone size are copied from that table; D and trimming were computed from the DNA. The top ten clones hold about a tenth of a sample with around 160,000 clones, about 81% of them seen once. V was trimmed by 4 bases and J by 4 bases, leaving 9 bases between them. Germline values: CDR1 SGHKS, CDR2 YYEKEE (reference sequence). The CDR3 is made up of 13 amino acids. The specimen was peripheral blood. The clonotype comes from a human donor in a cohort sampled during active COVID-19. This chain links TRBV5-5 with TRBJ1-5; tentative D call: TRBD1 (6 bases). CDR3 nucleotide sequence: TGTGCCAGCAGCGGGGACAAAAATCAGCCCCAGCATTTT. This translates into CASSGDKNQPQHF.